Below are 17 T cell receptor beta chains sequenced from a single sample in a study of liver allograft versus peripheral blood T cells. Across the whole study: Within transplanted livers, the T cell receptor repertoires were examined and compared against the repertoires present in the peripheral blood of liver transplant recipients.

MiXCR was run by TCRdb on the reads, yielding one entry per CDR3 protein. The sample consists of roughly 6,700 distinct CDR3 sequences, over 15% of them appearing once. Source of these receptors: a human patient who had a liver transplant. Some T cells may originate from the graft donor.

The chain joins TRBV18 to TRBJ2-7, with TRBD1 matching 7 bases. The CDR3 is 14 amino acids. The V segment lost 8 bases and the J segment 1 base; nucleotides outside the gene matches: 8. The V gene's germline CDR1 is KGHSH and CDR2 LQKENI. CDR3: CASRPVGQSYEQYF. The CDR3, as DNA: TGTGCCAGCCGACCAGTGGGACAGTCCTACGAGCAGTACTTC.

CDR3 nucleotides: TGTGCCAGCAGCTATGCCGGGACAGGGGCTTATAATTCACCCCTCCACTTT. It yields the protein CASSYAGTGAYNSPLHF. The chain is built from TRBV9 and TRBJ1-6, with 10 bases fitting TRBD1. Germline V lookup: CDR1 SGDLS, CDR2 YYNGEE. This CDR3 is built from 17 residues. Trimming at V came to 4 bases and at J to 4 bases, leaving 8 bases not matched to a gene.

This clonotype was counted at least ten times. The V and J genes are TRBV6-5 and TRBJ1-1; the D is unclear. The CDR3 is 13 residues long. From germline, CDR1 is MNHEY and CDR2 SVGAGI. Trimming took off 0 bases at V and 3 bases at J, with 5 bases between the two ends. CDR3 residues: CASSYSMDTEAFF. CDR3 DNA: TGTGCCAGCAGTTACTCGATGGACACTGAAGCTTTCTTT.

The CDR3 spells CASSGPRGGSGDYNEQFF. Here the CDR3 DNA reads TGTGCCAGCAGCGGCCCCCGGGGAGGTAGCGGGGACTACAATGAGCAGTTCTTC. V usage is TRBV9 and J usage is TRBJ2-1; 8 nucleotides match TRBD2. CDR3 length: 18 residues. Germline V gene lookup returns CDR1 SGDLS and CDR2 YYNGEE. The V segment lost 3 bases and the J segment 3 bases; nucleotides outside the gene matches: 14.

Within the sample, this clonotype is medium-sized. This rearrangement joins TRBV6-2 or TRBV6-3 to TRBJ1-1; no clear D. The germline V and J ends were trimmed by 6 bases and 5 bases, with 13 bases remaining between them. Per the germline V gene, CDR1 is MNHEY and CDR2 is SVGEGT. The CDR3 is 13 residues long. CDR3 region: CASRETARTEAFF. CDR3 coding DNA: TGTGCCAGCAGAGAAACGGCGAGGACTGAAGCTTTCTTT.

This clonotype was seen a few times. The chain links TRBV7-9 to TRBJ1-1; D ambiguous. V shed 5 bases and J shed 6 bases, with 10 bases lying between them. This CDR3 is 12 amino acids long. The germline V gene encodes CDR1 SEHNR and CDR2 FQNEAQ (reference sequence). The CDR3 coding sequence is TGTGCCAGCAGCCCTCAATCCGCTGAAGCTTTCTTT. It codes for CASSPQSAEAFF.

The rearrangement joins TRBV7-9 to TRBJ1-6; D is possibly TRBD1 (5 bases). The length of the CDR3 is 12 residues. Trimming pared 6 bases from V and 5 bases from J, leaving 5 bases between. Germline-derived CDR1 and CDR2 are SEHNR and FQNEAQ (reference sequence). The CDR3 reads CASRGDNSPLHF. The DNA of the CDR3 is TGTGCCAGCAGGGGGGATAATTCACCCCTCCACTTT.

The chain recombines TRBV9 with TRBJ1-3; D remains ambiguous. Deletions cut 1 base from V and 0 bases from J, with 2 bases between. Germline V gene sequence: CDR1 SGDLS, CDR2 YYNGEE. The CDR3 runs to 13 residues. CDR3 protein: CASSVFSGNTIYF. The CDR3 DNA reads TGTGCCAGCAGCGTATTCTCTGGAAACACCATATATTTT.

This clonotype is classed as medium-sized (0.01 to 0.1%). V and J are TRBV29-1 and TRBJ1-1; D not certain. CDR3 length: 10 amino acids. Trimming shortened V by 4 bases and J by 4 bases, and 4 bases separated the two germline ends. Germline values: CDR1 SQVTM, CDR2 ANQGSEA. The CDR3 DNA is TGCAGCGTTGGGTCCACTGAAGCTTTCTTT. It codes for CSVGSTEAFF.

This chain links TRBV7-9 with TRBJ1-4; D might be TRBD1 (6 bases). Germline-derived CDR1 and CDR2 are SEHNR and FQNEAQ (reference sequence). V lost 5 bases and J 4 bases, leaving 11 bases between the germline ends. CDR3 length: 14 residues. The CDR3 nucleotides are TGTGCCAGCAGCCCGGGGGGCCGTAATGAAAAACTGTTTTTT. Amino acids: CASSPGGRNEKLFF.

This clonotype turned up a few times. The J gene is TRBJ1-2, the V gene TRBV27; tentatively, D is TRBD1 (6 bases). The CDR3 has 15 amino acids. Germline lookup yields CDR1 MNHEY and CDR2 SMNVEV (reference sequence). Trimming cost V 2 bases and J 4 bases, with 14 bases left between them. The CDR3 DNA reads as TGTGCCAGCAGTTTAGAGGTCGGGGGCGGCTATGGCTACACCTTC. It encodes CASSLEVGGGYGYTF.

The sample holds many counts of this clonotype. The V gene is TRBV7-9, the J gene TRBJ1-1; D is undetermined. V lost 1 base and J lost 2, with 8 bases in between. In germline, CDR1 is SEHNR, CDR2 FQNEAQ (reference sequence). The CDR3 spans 14 residues. The CDR3 DNA is TGTGCCAGCAGCTTAGGGCGTACTAACACTGAAGCTTTCTTT. Translation: CASSLGRTNTEAFF.

A few counts support this clonotype. The chain couples TRBV27 to TRBJ2-1, with 9 bases that match TRBD1. Germline-derived CDR1 and CDR2 are MNHEY and SMNVEV (reference sequence). With 5 bases clipped from V and 4 bases from J, the junction kept 6 bases outside the gene matches. The CDR3 has 15 amino acids. CDR3 in amino acids: CASSRPGQGYNEQFF. The DNA for the CDR3 is TGTGCCAGCAGTCGACCGGGACAGGGTTACAATGAGCAGTTCTTC.

The sample holds many counts of this clonotype. The chain links TRBV10-3 to TRBJ1-4; D is unresolved. The germline gives CDR1 ENHRY, CDR2 SYGVKD. This CDR3 region has 13 residues. Trimming took 11 bases from V and 0 from J, leaving 10 bases between them. The CDR3 protein is CAVRQATNEKLFF. CDR3 sequence (DNA): TGTGCCGTCCGCCAAGCAACTAATGAAAAACTGTTTTTT.

This clonotype was observed at least ten times. This sequence joins TRBV6-5 and TRBJ2-7; 10 bases map to TRBD1. CDR1 is MNHEY and CDR2 is SVGAGI in the germline V gene. The J segment lost 5 bases and the V segment lost 2 bases, leaving 0 bases of the junction unmatched. This CDR3 contains 13 residues. CDR3 loop: CASSYGTGDEQYF. In DNA form, the CDR3 reads TGTGCCAGCAGTTACGGGACAGGGGACGAGCAGTACTTC.

At least ten counts were recorded for this clonotype. The rearrangement joins TRBV5-4 to TRBJ1-2, with TRBD1 matching 9 bases. Trimming cost V 0 bases and J 6 bases; bases outside gene matches: 6. The CDR3 is made up of 15 amino acids. Per the germline V gene, CDR1 is SGHNT and CDR2 is YYREEE (reference sequence). Written as DNA, the CDR3 is TGTGCCAGCAGCTTGGAATGGGACAGGGCCAATGGCTACACCTTC. Its protein is CASSLEWDRANGYTF.

This clonotype has at least ten counts. The chain recombines TRBV6-5 with TRBJ1-2, with TRBD1 as a possible D gene (5 bases). This CDR3 is built from 13 residues. V shed 10 bases and J shed 4 bases, with 16 bases lying between them. Germline V gene sequence: CDR1 MNHEY, CDR2 SVGAGI. CDR3 sequence reads: CATHGALGYGYTF. CDR3 nucleotide sequence: TGTGCCACCCACGGGGCTCTGGGCTATGGCTACACCTTC.